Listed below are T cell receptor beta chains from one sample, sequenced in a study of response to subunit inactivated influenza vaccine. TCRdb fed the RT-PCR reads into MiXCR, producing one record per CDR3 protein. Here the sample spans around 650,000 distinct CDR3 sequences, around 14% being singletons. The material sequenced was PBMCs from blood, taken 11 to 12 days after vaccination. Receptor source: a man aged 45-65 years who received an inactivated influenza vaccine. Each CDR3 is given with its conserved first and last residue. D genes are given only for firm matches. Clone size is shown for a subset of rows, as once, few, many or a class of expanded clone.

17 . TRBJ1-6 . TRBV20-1 CSAGRGGESSYNSPLHF TGCAGTGCAGGGCGCGGGGGAGAAAGCTCCTATAATTCACCCCTCCACTTT
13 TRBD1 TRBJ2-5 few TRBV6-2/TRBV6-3 CASSRTGGGTQYF TGTGCCAGCAGTCGGACAGGGGGGGGGACCCAGTACTTC
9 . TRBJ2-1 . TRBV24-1 CATSDLKFF TGTGCCACCAGTGATTTGAAGTTCTTC
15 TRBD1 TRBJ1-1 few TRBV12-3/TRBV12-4 CASSSRTGMNTEAFF TGTGCCAGCAGTTCCCGGACAGGTATGAACACTGAAGCTTTCTTT
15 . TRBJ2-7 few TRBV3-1 CASSQSQLSSYEQYF TGTGCCAGCAGCCAATCCCAGCTGAGCTCCTACGAGCAGTACTTC
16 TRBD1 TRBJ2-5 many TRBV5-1 CASSSLTGTGEETQYF TGCGCCAGCAGCTCCCTAACCGGGACAGGGGAAGAGACCCAGTACTTC
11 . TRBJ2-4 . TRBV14 CASSQGPGRYF TGTGCCAGCAGCCAAGGACCGGGCCGCTACTTC
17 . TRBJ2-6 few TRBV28 CASSRAYRYSGANVLTF TGTGCCAGCAGTCGGGCCTACCGATACTCTGGGGCCAACGTCCTGACTTTC
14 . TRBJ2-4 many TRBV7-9 CASSLSAGKNIQYF TGTGCCAGCAGCTTATCGGCGGGGAAAAACATTCAGTACTTC
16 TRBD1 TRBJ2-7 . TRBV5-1 CASSPTAGQGFYEQYF TGCGCCAGCAGCCCGACAGCCGGACAGGGGTTCTACGAGCAGTACTTC
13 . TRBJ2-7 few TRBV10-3 CAIRLDSGYEQYF TGTGCCATCAGGCTGGATAGCGGCTACGAGCAGTACTTC
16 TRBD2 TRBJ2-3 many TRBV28 CASSFEAGGITDTQYF TGTGCCAGCAGTTTCGAGGCGGGGGGCATCACAGATACGCAGTATTTT
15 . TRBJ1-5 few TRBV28 CATHGPSRGNQPQHF TGTGCCACCCACGGTCCCTCCCGCGGCAATCAGCCCCAGCATTTT
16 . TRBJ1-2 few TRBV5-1 CASSLGPWTDFYGYTF TGCGCCAGCAGCTTAGGGCCCTGGACAGATTTTTATGGCTACACCTTC
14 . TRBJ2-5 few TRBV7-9 CASSWSRGGETQYF TGTGCCAGCAGCTGGTCAAGGGGGGGAGAGACCCAGTACTTC
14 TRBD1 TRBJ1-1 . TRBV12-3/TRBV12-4 CASRLTGGITEAFF TGTGCCAGCAGACTGACAGGGGGGATCACTGAAGCTTTCTTT
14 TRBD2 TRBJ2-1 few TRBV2 CASSTGTSYLEQFF TGTGCCAGCAGTACCGGGACTAGCTATCTTGAGCAGTTCTTC
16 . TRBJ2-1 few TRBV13 CASSLGYRTSYNEQFF TGTGCCAGCAGCTTAGGGTACAGGACCTCCTACAATGAGCAGTTCTTC
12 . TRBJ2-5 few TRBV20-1 CSATGQGETQYF TGCAGTGCTACTGGTCAGGGGGAGACCCAGTACTTC
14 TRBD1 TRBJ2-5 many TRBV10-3 CAISEADRAETQYF TGTGCCATCAGTGAGGCCGACAGGGCTGAGACCCAGTACTTC
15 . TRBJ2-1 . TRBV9 CASSPSPGASDEQFF TGTGCCAGCAGCCCCAGCCCGGGAGCGAGCGATGAGCAGTTCTTC
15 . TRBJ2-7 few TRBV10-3 CAISDGGGSSYEQYF TGTGCCATCAGTGACGGAGGTGGAAGCTCCTACGAGCAGTACTTC
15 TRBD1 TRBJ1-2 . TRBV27 CASSFGTGGNYGYTF TGTGCCAGCAGTTTTGGAACAGGGGGCAACTATGGCTACACCTTC
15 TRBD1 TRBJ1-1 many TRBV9 CASSPGGGTNTEAFF TGTGCCAGCAGCCCAGGGGGGGGGACGAACACTGAAGCTTTCTTT
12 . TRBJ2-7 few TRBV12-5 CASGFDTHEQYF TGTGCTAGTGGTTTCGACACCCACGAGCAGTACTTC
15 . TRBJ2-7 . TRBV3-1 CASSQGRVQIYEQYF TGTGCCAGCAGCCAAGGGAGGGTTCAGATCTACGAGCAGTACTTC
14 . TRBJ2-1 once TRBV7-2 CASSLAPPRNEQFF TGTGCCAGCAGCTTAGCGCCTCCCCGCAATGAGCAGTTCTTC
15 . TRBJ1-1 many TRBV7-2 CASTQRGSGNTEAFF TGTGCCAGCACTCAAAGGGGCTCGGGGAACACTGAAGCTTTCTTT
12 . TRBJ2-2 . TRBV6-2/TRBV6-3 CAISPGTGELFF TGTGCCATCTCGCCAGGTACCGGGGAGCTGTTTTTT
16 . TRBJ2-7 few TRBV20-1 CSASSAKTIPPYEQYF TGCAGTGCTAGTTCGGCCAAAACGATACCACCCTACGAGCAGTACTTC
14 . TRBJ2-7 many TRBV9 CASSVGTDSYEQYF TGCGCCAGCAGCGTCGGGACGGACTCCTACGAGCAGTACTTC
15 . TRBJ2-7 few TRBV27 CASSLRGVLSYEQYF TGTGCCAGCAGTTTAAGGGGGGTCCTCTCCTACGAGCAGTACTTC
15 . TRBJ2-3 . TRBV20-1 CSASAGTKLADTQYF TGCAGTGCTAGTGCCGGGACCAAACTGGCAGATACGCAGTATTTT
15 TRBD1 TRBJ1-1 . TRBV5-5 CASSLFTGGNTEAFF TGTGCCAGCAGCTTGTTTACAGGGGGGAACACTGAAGCTTTCTTT
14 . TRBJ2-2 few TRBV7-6 CASSFSYNTGELFF TGTGCCAGCAGCTTTAGTTACAACACCGGGGAGCTGTTTTTT
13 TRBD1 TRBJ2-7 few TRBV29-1 CSVRVTGTYEQYF TGCAGCGTTCGTGTGACAGGGACCTACGAGCAGTACTTC
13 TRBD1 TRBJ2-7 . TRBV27 CAVQRTGGYEQYF TGTGCCGTCCAGAGGACAGGGGGATACGAGCAGTACTTC
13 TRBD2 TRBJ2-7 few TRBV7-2 CASSNSGGFEQYF TGTGCCAGCAGCAATAGCGGGGGGTTCGAGCAGTACTTC
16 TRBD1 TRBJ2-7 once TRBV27 CASSLYGTGGTYEQYF TGTGCCAGCAGTTTATACGGGACAGGGGGAACCTACGAGCAGTACTTC
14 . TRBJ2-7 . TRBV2 CASSEILFSYEQYF TGTGCCAGCAGTGAGATCCTCTTCTCCTACGAGCAGTACTTC
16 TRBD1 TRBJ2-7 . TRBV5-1 CASRKDPGQGSYEQYF TGCGCCAGCAGGAAAGACCCGGGACAGGGCTCCTACGAGCAGTACTTC
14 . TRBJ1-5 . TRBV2 CASSDSGSNQPQHF TGTGCCAGCAGTGACTCCGGTAGCAATCAGCCCCAGCATTTT
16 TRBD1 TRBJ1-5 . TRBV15 CATSRAGQGGNQPQHF TGTGCCACCAGCAGGGCAGGACAGGGTGGGAATCAGCCCCAGCATTTT
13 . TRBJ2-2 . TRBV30 CAWRQTNTGELFF TGTGCCTGGAGACAGACGAACACCGGGGAGCTGTTTTTT
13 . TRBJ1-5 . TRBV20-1 CSARDTGNQPQHF TGCAGTGCCCGGGACACTGGCAATCAGCCCCAGCATTTT
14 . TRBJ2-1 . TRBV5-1 CASKPQGPAGEQFF TGCGCCAGCAAACCCCAGGGGCCAGCGGGTGAGCAGTTCTTC
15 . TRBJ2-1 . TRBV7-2 CASSLVWERRGEQFF TGTGCCAGCAGCTTAGTGTGGGAACGCCGCGGTGAGCAGTTCTTC
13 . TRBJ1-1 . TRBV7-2 CASSSFRGAEAFF TGTGCCAGCAGCTCCTTCCGGGGGGCTGAAGCTTTCTTT
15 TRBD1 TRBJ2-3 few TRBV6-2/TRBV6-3 CASSYPRQGADTQYF TGTGCCAGCAGTTACCCCCGACAGGGAGCAGATACGCAGTATTTT